These 30 T cell receptor beta chains were all obtained from the same sample, sequenced in a study of T-cell memory formation after mild COVID-19. Each CDR3 protein gets one entry after TCRdb re-called the 5' RACE reads with MiXCR. Of approximately 260,000 distinct CDR3 sequences detected, about a sixth appear once; the ten largest clones hold approximately 3.5%. The sample taken for sequencing was PBMCs or a T cell subset sorted from them (not recorded which). These receptors originate from a man aged 18 to 30 who had mild COVID-19 (a few samples of this study predate the infection). Cell type and time point are not known.

In this sample, this clonotype turned up many times. This chain connects TRBV3-1 to TRBJ2-5; D remains unclear. The CDR3 covers 12 residues. Germline CDR1 LGHDT, CDR2 YNNKEL (reference sequence). Deletions cut 0 bases from V and 5 bases from J, with 4 bases between. The CDR3 sequence: CASSQDFETQYF. The CDR3 DNA follows: TGTGCCAGCAGCCAAGACTTCGAGACCCAGTACTTC.

This clonotype was counted once. J is TRBJ1-2 and V is TRBV7-2; D gene unclear. Germline CDR1 is SGHTA and CDR2 is FQGNSA. The CDR3 has 14 residues. Deletions cut 3 bases from V and 4 bases from J, with 12 bases between. CDR3 loop: CASSFSGIPYGYTF. The CDR3, as DNA: TGTGCCAGCAGCTTTTCGGGGATCCCCTATGGCTACACCTTC.

This clonotype showed up just a few times. The chain uses TRBV6-4 and TRBJ1-5; D gene uncertain. This CDR3 spans 14 amino acids. Trimming removed 1 base from V and 0 bases from J, with 4 bases in between. Germline lookup yields CDR1 MRHNA and CDR2 SNTAGT. CDR3 sequence (DNA): TGTGCCAGCAGTGACTTCCCTAGCAATCAGCCCCAGCATTTT. It yields the protein CASSDFPSNQPQHF.

The chain joins TRBV10-3 to TRBJ1-5, with TRBD1 identical over 9 bases. In germline, CDR1 is ENHRY, CDR2 SYGVKD. Losses at the gene ends were 4 bases for V and 5 bases for J; bases not matched to a gene: 0. The CDR3 loop spans 13 amino acids. The CDR3 spells CAISGTGDQPQHF. Here the CDR3 DNA reads TGTGCCATCAGTGGGACAGGGGATCAGCCCCAGCATTTT.

This sequence joins TRBV18 and TRBJ1-5; no clear D gene. CDR1 KGHSH and CDR2 LQKENI come from the germline V gene. V dropped 9 bases and J dropped 7 bases, with 13 bases sitting between them. CDR3 size: 12 residues. As DNA, the CDR3 is TGTGCCAGTTCGCCAAGACGCCAGCCCCAGCATTTT. Amino acid sequence: CASSPRRQPQHF.

In this sample, this clonotype turned up a few times. This chain links TRBV20-1 with TRBJ1-6, with a tentative D call TRBD1 (5 bases). Germline values: CDR1 DFQATT, CDR2 SNEGSKA (reference sequence). The CDR3 length is 12 residues. The germline V and J ends were trimmed by 4 bases and 8 bases, with 9 bases remaining between them. The CDR3 loop reads CSATGADSPLHF. The DNA for the CDR3 is TGCAGTGCTACTGGGGCGGATTCACCCCTCCACTTT.

This clonotype showed up many times. J is TRBJ1-1 and V is TRBV7-9, with D possibly being TRBD1 (5 bases). The CDR3 has 15 residues. Trimming shortened V by 5 bases and J by 3 bases, and 16 bases separated the two germline ends. The germline V gene has CDR1 SEHNR and CDR2 FQNEAQ (reference sequence). The CDR3 coding sequence is TGTGCCAGCAGCCCCCGGGCAGGACAATACACTGAAGCTTTCTTT. Amino acid sequence: CASSPRAGQYTEAFF.

About this clonotype: One junction end disagrees with the germline gene, perhaps due to a read error. The rearrangement uses TRBV7-7 and TRBJ2-1; 13 bases map to TRBD2. The CDR3 has 16 residues. Germline lookup yields CDR1 SSHAT and CDR2 FNYEAQ (reference sequence). CDR3 protein: CASSPTSGGVGSEQFF. The CDR3 DNA follows: TGTGCTAGCAGTCCCACTAGCGGGGGGGTCGGGAGTGAGCAGTTCTTC.

The table lists this clonotype with a few counts. The J gene is TRBJ1-2, the V gene TRBV5-1, with D perhaps matching TRBD1 (6 bases). This CDR3 region has 15 residues. Trimming stripped 1 base from V and 6 bases from J, with 16 bases between. Per the germline V gene, CDR1 is SGHRS and CDR2 is YFSETQ. CDR3 region: CASSLLRRGGDGYTF. The CDR3 DNA reads as TGCGCCAGCAGCTTGCTGCGCAGGGGAGGAGATGGCTACACCTTC. The full variable domain, completed using reference TRBV5-1 and TRBJ1-2, is KAGVTQTPRYLIKTRGQQVTLSCSPISGHRSVSWYQQTPGQGLQFLFEYFSETQRNKGNFPGRFSGRQFSNSRSEMNVSTLELGDSALYLCASSLLRRGGDGYTFGSGTRLTVV.

The chain recombines TRBV5-1 with TRBJ2-1; 10 bases match TRBD2. This CDR3 comprises 18 residues. V lost 0 bases, J lost 6 bases, and 12 bases stayed unmatched. Per the germline V gene, CDR1 is SGHRS and CDR2 is YFSETQ. The CDR3, as DNA: TGCGCCAGCAGCTTGGCCGGGGCCTTAGCGGGGGGCCTCAATGAGCAGTTCTTC. The encoded protein is CASSLAGALAGGLNEQFF.

The sample holds many counts of this clonotype. This chain joins TRBV7-2 and TRBJ2-2; 8 bases align to TRBD1. J was trimmed by 4 bases and V by 5 bases; bases with no gene match: 9. The CDR3 sequence is 16 residues long. CDR1 is SGHTA and CDR2 is FQGNSA in the germline V gene. The CDR3 nucleotides read TGTGCCAGCAGCCCTAACAGGGGGGTGGTCACCGGGGAGCTGTTTTTT. Encoded protein: CASSPNRGVVTGELFF.

This clonotype has a handful of counts. The chain has TRBV5-4 and TRBJ2-2; 7 bases line up with TRBD2. Losses at the gene ends were 4 bases for V and 4 bases for J; bases not matched to a gene: 10. The CDR3 runs to 16 residues. Germline CDR1 and CDR2: SGHNT and YYREEE (reference sequence). This CDR3 reads CASSPIAGPITGELFF. The CDR3 coding sequence is TGTGCCAGCAGCCCCATAGCGGGCCCAATCACCGGGGAGCTGTTTTTT.

The rearrangement uses TRBV7-2 and TRBJ1-1, with 10 bases matching TRBD1. With 4 bases clipped from V and 11 bases from J, the junction kept 10 bases outside the gene matches. CDR3 length: 14 residues. The V gene's germline CDR1 is SGHTA and CDR2 FQGNSA. The CDR3 region is CASSYTRQGARAFF. The CDR3 bases are TGTGCCAGCAGCTACACCCGACAGGGGGCGAGGGCTTTCTTT.

This clonotype was seen repeatedly, ten times or more. This chain links TRBV4-2 with TRBJ1-1; the D is unclear. V gave up 0 bases and J gave up 8 bases, with 16 bases separating them. Germline lookup yields CDR1 LGHNA and CDR2 YNFKEQ. The CDR3 loop spans 15 amino acids. CDR3 sequence: CASSQDLRRVEEAFF. CDR3 nucleotide sequence: TGTGCCAGCAGCCAAGATTTACGGAGGGTTGAGGAAGCTTTCTTT.

This clonotype has more than one count but fewer than ten. V and J are TRBV6-1 and TRBJ2-2; 9 bases agree with TRBD1. The CDR3 totals 15 residues. V shed 6 bases and J 0 bases; nucleotides not matched to a gene: 2. Per the germline V gene, CDR1 is MNHNS and CDR2 is SASEGT. The CDR3 DNA reads as TGTGCCAGCAGGGACAGGGGTTCGAACACCGGGGAGCTGTTTTTT. Protein: CASRDRGSNTGELFF.

The rearrangement joins TRBV20-1 to TRBJ2-1; D is possibly TRBD1 (5 bases). CDR3 length: 14 amino acids. Germline CDR1 reads DFQATT; CDR2 reads SNEGSKA (reference sequence). Trimming removed 6 bases from V and 3 bases from J, with 15 bases in between. The CDR3 region is CSAVEWGLYNEQFF. The CDR3 nucleotides are TGCAGTGCCGTAGAGTGGGGCCTCTACAATGAGCAGTTCTTC.

The count of this clonotype is one. CDR3 region: CTQSLGEDTQYF. CDR3 nucleotide sequence: TGTACACAAAGTTTAGGAGAAGATACGCAGTATTTT. This rearrangement joins TRBV2 to TRBJ2-3; D is uncertain. The CDR3 runs 12 residues. Germline CDR1 reads SNHLY; CDR2 reads FYNNEI.

This clonotype was observed a handful of times. The rearrangement joins TRBV7-2 to TRBJ2-1; the D gene is possibly TRBD1 (5 bases). The CDR3 spans 11 residues. Trimming removed 10 bases at V and 8 bases at J, with 12 bases between. Per the germline V gene, CDR1 is SGHTA and CDR2 is FQGNSA. CDR3 loop: CATGSFDEQFF. Written as DNA, the CDR3 is TGTGCCACAGGGTCTTTCGATGAGCAGTTCTTC.

The chain uses TRBV5-1 and TRBJ2-7; TRBD1 aligns across 7 bases. Germline CDR1 SGHRS, CDR2 YFSETQ. This CDR3 comprises 14 residues. V gave up 0 bases and J gave up 3 bases; unmatched junction bases: 3. CDR3 region: CASSLEAGGYEQYV. The CDR3 bases are TGCGCCAGCAGCTTGGAGGCAGGGGGCTACGAGCAGTACGTC.

The chain recombines TRBV6-5 with TRBJ2-7, with TRBD1 matching over 12 bases. Looked up from germline, CDR1 is MNHEY and CDR2 is SVGAGI. V dropped 4 bases and J dropped 3; count of bases not matched to a gene: 7. The CDR3 has 16 amino acids. Here the CDR3 reads CASSFTGTGGFYEQYF. DNA of the CDR3: TGTGCCAGCAGTTTCACCGGGACAGGGGGCTTCTACGAGCAGTACTTC.

This clonotype has only a few counts. The chain combines TRBV7-2 with TRBJ2-5, with D maybe TRBD2 (5 bases). V lost 8 bases to trimming and J lost 4 bases, with 11 bases between them. The germline gives CDR1 SGHTA, CDR2 FQGNSA. The CDR3 has 12 amino acids. For the CDR3, the DNA is TGTGCCAGCTGCCCCGCGGGAGAGACCCAGTACTTC. Residues: CASCPAGETQYF.

This chain uses TRBV5-6 with TRBJ2-7; D might be TRBD1 (5 bases). The length of the CDR3 is 16 residues. Germline CDR1 is SGHDT and CDR2 is YYEEEE. V was trimmed by 0 bases and J by 6 bases, leaving 19 bases between them. The DNA for the CDR3 is TGTGCCAGCAGCTTGGTCCCCGACAGCCACCTTGGCGAGCAGTACGTC. Protein product: CASSLVPDSHLGEQYV.

There are a few counts of this clonotype. This chain links TRBV10-2 with TRBJ1-1; 9 nucleotides match TRBD1. This CDR3 spans 11 amino acids. V dropped 6 bases and J dropped 12; count of bases not matched to a gene: 5. CDR1 and CDR2 from the germline V gene are WSHSY and SAAADI. This CDR3 is CASSGGQGTFF. In nucleotides, the CDR3 is TGCGCCAGCAGCGGGGGACAGGGAACTTTCTTT.

The V call is TRBV15, the J call TRBJ1-2, with a tentative D call TRBD1 (6 bases). The germline CDR1 and CDR2 sequences are LNHNV and YYDKDF (reference sequence). CDR3 length: 12 amino acids. Deletions cut 4 bases from V and 9 bases from J, with 12 bases between. As DNA, the CDR3 is TGTGCCACCAGCAAACAGGGTGATCGCTACACCTTC. This codes for CATSKQGDRYTF.

The rearrangement joins TRBV2 to TRBJ2-1, with 8 bases aligning to TRBD2. Germline V gene lookup returns CDR1 SNHLY and CDR2 FYNNEI. This CDR3 comprises 16 residues. The trim removed 9 bases at V and 9 bases at J, leaving 19 bases unmatched. The DNA of the CDR3 is TGTGCCAGTCGTCTCTTTCCCGGGGGGGGAGTTGGTGAGCAGTTCTTC. It is translated as CASRLFPGGGVGEQFF.

The table lists this clonotype with a few counts. CDR3 nucleotides: TGTGCCAGCAGCCGGGACAGACAGCAAGAGACCCAGTACTTC. This sequence encodes CASSRDRQQETQYF. The chain employs TRBV14 and TRBJ2-5; 7 nucleotides align to TRBD1. This CDR3 has 14 residues. V lost 4 bases to trimming and J lost 2 bases; unmatched junction nucleotides: 4. Germline V gene lookup returns CDR1 SGHDN and CDR2 FVKESK.

This clonotype was picked up a small number of times. The gene calls are TRBV20-1 and TRBJ2-2, with D hard to call. Germline lookup yields CDR1 DFQATT and CDR2 SNEGSKA (reference sequence). Trimming shortened V by 6 bases and J by 2 bases, and 13 bases separated the two germline ends. The CDR3 contains 14 residues. The CDR3 DNA reads TGCAGTGCGTCCGGGCCCCTTAACACCGGGGAGCTGTTTTTT. This gives the protein CSASGPLNTGELFF.

This clonotype has just a few counts. This chain links TRBV24-1 with TRBJ2-5; D unclear. Trimming pared 9 bases from V and 1 base from J, leaving 17 bases between. CDR1 is KGHDR and CDR2 is SFDVKD in the germline V gene. The CDR3 sequence is 15 residues long. The CDR3 DNA reads TGTGCCACCCTGACACCACGAAGAATCCAAGAGACCCAGTACTTC. As protein: CATLTPRRIQETQYF.

This clonotype was observed many times. Here the CDR3 reads CASSVDKGTTDTQYF. DNA for the CDR3: TGTGCCAGCAGCGTAGATAAGGGAACCACAGATACGCAGTATTTT. The chain carries TRBV9 and TRBJ2-3; D call uncertain. The CDR3 covers 15 residues. The V and J ends lost 0 bases and 2 bases respectively, with 10 bases between them. From germline, CDR1 is SGDLS and CDR2 YYNGEE.

The rearrangement links TRBV12-3 or TRBV12-4 to TRBJ1-4, with a tentative D call TRBD1 (6 bases). This CDR3 has 14 amino acids. V gave up 7 bases and J gave up 7 bases, with 16 bases separating them. This CDR3 reads CASTPQGRSEKLFF. The CDR3 nucleotides read TGTGCCAGCACCCCTCAGGGGAGGAGTGAAAAACTGTTTTTT.